Below, 20 T cell receptor beta chains from the same sample are listed, as sequenced in a study of cytomegalovirus exposure and HLA in healthy donors. The PCR used 60 Vbeta and 13 Jbeta primers. This table comes from immunoSEQ multiplex PCR, and its TCRdb copy is limited to in-frame clones, with some not included. The sample holds some 150,000 clones, less than 85% seen once. Source material: PBMCs. Receptors originate from a woman aged 60-70 years in good health and CMV-seropositive.

This clone was counted only a few times. The chain carries TRBV10-3 and TRBJ1-4; 11 bases agree with TRBD1. The germline V gene encodes CDR1 ENHRY and CDR2 SYGVKD. Trimming at V came to 10 bases and at J to 0 bases, leaving 4 bases not matched to a gene. The CDR3 contains 15 residues. In nucleotides, the CDR3 is TGTGCCACGTCGGGACAGGGGGCAACTAATGAAAAACTGTTTTTT. It encodes CATSGQGATNEKLFF.

The chain is built from TRBV2 and TRBJ1-5; D not resolved. The germline gives CDR1 SNHLY, CDR2 FYNNEI. This CDR3 comprises 13 residues. Trimming removed 6 bases at V and 4 bases at J, with 10 bases between. The CDR3 DNA follows: TGTGCCAGCAGCCTTCTATGGAATCAGCCCCAGCATTTT. This codes for CASSLLWNQPQHF.

The chain carries TRBV28 and TRBJ1-2, with D perhaps matching TRBD1 (5 bases). The germline V gene encodes CDR1 MDHEN and CDR2 SYDVKM. This CDR3 spans 14 amino acids. V lost 7 bases and J lost 4, with 16 bases in between. The DNA for the CDR3 is TGTGCCAGCAACCTAGGCACAGGATCCTATGGCTACACCTTC. Translating it yields CASNLGTGSYGYTF.

V is TRBV18 and J is TRBJ2-5; TRBD2 matches at 10 bases. V dropped 2 bases and J dropped 7; count of bases not matched to a gene: 7. CDR1 KGHSH and CDR2 LQKENI come from the germline V gene. The CDR3 consists of 15 residues. Written as DNA, the CDR3 is TGTGCCAGCTCACCAACGGCTAGCGGGGGTGGGACCCAGTACTTC. The encoded protein is CASSPTASGGGTQYF.

This sequence joins TRBV27 and TRBJ1-1; no clear D gene. From germline, CDR1 is MNHEY and CDR2 SMNVEV (reference sequence). V lost 6 bases and J 0 bases, leaving 8 bases between the germline ends. The CDR3 has 13 residues. In DNA, the CDR3 is TGTGCCAGCAGGCCTTCAGTGAACACTGAAGCTTTCTTT. It yields the protein CASRPSVNTEAFF.

This chain uses TRBV28 with TRBJ1-2, with 10 bases identical to TRBD1. Unmatched junction bases numbered 4, after V lost 3 bases and J lost 0 bases. The CDR3 has 16 amino acids. Germline V gene data show CDR1 as MDHEN and CDR2 as SYDVKM. This CDR3 reads CASSLFGQGANYGYTF. DNA for the CDR3: TGTGCCAGCAGTTTGTTCGGACAGGGGGCTAACTATGGCTACACCTTC.

This clone has just a few counts. This chain connects TRBV10-3 to TRBJ2-1, with 9 positions matching TRBD2. The germline V gene encodes CDR1 ENHRY and CDR2 SYGVKD. Losses at the gene ends were 4 bases for V and 2 bases for J; bases not matched to a gene: 6. The CDR3 length is 16 residues. CDR3 nucleotides: TGTGCCATCAGTGGACCAGCGGGAGGAACCTACAATGAGCAGTTCTTC. Translation: CAISGPAGGTYNEQFF.

The chain combines TRBV5-1 with TRBJ1-1, with a tentative D call TRBD1 (6 bases). The germline gives CDR1 SGHRS, CDR2 YFSETQ. This CDR3 spans 14 amino acids. Trimming took 0 bases from V and 2 from J, leaving 8 bases between them. The chain's CDR3 is CASSLDRVNTEAFF. In nucleotides, the CDR3 is TGCGCCAGCAGCTTGGACAGGGTAAACACTGAAGCTTTCTTT.

The rearrangement uses TRBV19 and TRBJ2-3; 7 bases align to TRBD1. CDR1 and CDR2 from the germline V gene are LNHDA and SQIVND (reference sequence). The V gene end was trimmed by 7 bases and the J gene end by 5 bases; junction bases not matched to a gene: 9. This CDR3 is built from 14 residues. Here the CDR3 DNA reads TGTGCCAGTATACGAGGGGACAGCGGAGATACGCAGTATTTT. Translated, it gives CASIRGDSGDTQYF. Combining the CDR3 with reference TRBV19 and TRBJ2-3 gives the whole variable domain DGGITQSPKYLFRKEGQNVTLSCEQNLNHDAMYWYRQDPGQGLRLIYYSQIVNDFQKGDIAEGYSVSREKKESFPLTVTSAQKNPTAFYLCASIRGDSGDTQYFGPGTRLTVL.

This clone was seen a handful of times. The rearrangement uses TRBV23-1 and TRBJ2-7; D perhaps matches TRBD1 (5 bases). TRBV23-1 has ORF status, its function being uncertain. Trimming took 1 base from V and 4 from J, leaving 11 bases between them. CDR3 length: 14 residues. The CDR3 nucleotides read TGCGCCAGCAGTCAATACTGCCACAGGTACGAGCAGTACTTC. This translates into CASSQYCHRYEQYF.

This clone was counted only a few times. The genes are TRBV28 and TRBJ2-7; D remains ambiguous. The CDR3 has 13 residues. Germline lookup yields CDR1 MDHEN and CDR2 SYDVKM. Trimming removed 4 bases at V and 4 bases at J, with 11 bases between. CDR3 region: CASSSLPEYEQYF. In nucleotides, the CDR3 is TGTGCCAGCAGTTCCCTCCCAGAATACGAGCAGTACTTC.

In its sample, this clone was seen a few times. V and J are TRBV5-6 and TRBJ2-7, with D possibly being TRBD2 (6 bases). This CDR3 has 15 amino acids. Germline CDR1 reads SGHDT; CDR2 reads YYEEEE. Trimming removed 0 bases at V and 4 bases at J, with 14 bases between. This CDR3 is CASSLARAGGYEQYF. DNA of the CDR3: TGTGCCAGCAGCTTGGCCAGGGCCGGGGGTTACGAGCAGTACTTC.

This chain joins TRBV15 and TRBJ1-5; D gene unclear. This CDR3 has 16 residues. Looked up from germline, CDR1 is LNHNV and CDR2 is YYDKDF (reference sequence). The V end was cut by 1 base, the J end by 3 bases, with 13 bases between. The CDR3 nucleotides are TGTGCCACCAGCAGAGGTGCCGGTCGTGACAATCAGCCCCAGCATTTT. Its translation is CATSRGAGRDNQPQHF.

This clone was seen a handful of times. The V and J genes are TRBV19 and TRBJ2-5; 7 bases fit TRBD2. There are 11 residues in the CDR3. The J segment lost 5 bases and the V segment lost 8 bases, leaving 2 bases of the junction unmatched. Germline V gives CDR1 LNHDA, CDR2 SQIVND (reference sequence). The CDR3 DNA reads as TGTGCCAGTGGGGAGGGGGAGACCCAGTACTTC. The encoded protein is CASGEGETQYF.

CDR3 protein: CASSMQSSTNEQFF. CDR3 bases: TGTGCCAGTAGTATGCAAAGTAGTACGAATGAGCAGTTCTTC. The chain couples TRBV19 to TRBJ2-1; D is undetermined. Germline V gene data show CDR1 as LNHDA and CDR2 as SQIVND (reference sequence). V lost 3 bases to trimming and J lost 7 bases, with 13 bases between them. This CDR3 comprises 14 residues. Variable domain in full (rest from reference TRBV19 and TRBJ2-1): DGGITQSPKYLFRKEGQNVTLSCEQNLNHDAMYWYRQDPGQGLRLIYYSQIVNDFQKGDIAEGYSVSREKKESFPLTVTSAQKNPTAFYLCASSMQSSTNEQFFGPGTRLTVL.

The chain has TRBV5-1 and TRBJ2-6; TRBD1 agrees at 9 bases. Germline CDR1 SGHRS, CDR2 YFSETQ. There are 18 residues in the CDR3. V lost 5 bases and J lost 0; bases outside the gene matches: 9. The CDR3 reads CASSPRGTGSSGANVLTF. The CDR3 DNA reads as TGCGCCAGCAGTCCCAGAGGGACAGGGTCCTCTGGGGCCAACGTCCTGACTTTC.

This clone was seen more than once but under ten times. The rearrangement uses TRBV5-1 and TRBJ1-5; TRBD1 agrees at 7 bases. The CDR3 has 13 amino acids. Trimming took 4 bases from V and 4 from J; bases not matched to a gene: 2. CDR1 is SGHRS and CDR2 is YFSETQ in the germline V gene. DNA for the CDR3: TGCGCCAGCAGCCAGGGACAGAATCAGCCCCAGCATTTT. This codes for CASSQGQNQPQHF.

The chain is built from TRBV30 and TRBJ1-2, with TRBD1 matching 7 bases. This CDR3 has 13 amino acids. J was trimmed by 4 bases and V by 3 bases; bases with no gene match: 5. CDR1 is GTSNPN and CDR2 is SVGIG in the germline V gene (reference sequence). DNA for the CDR3: TGTGCCTGGAGCGCCGGGACAGTCTATGGCTACACCTTC. It specifies CAWSAGTVYGYTF. The full variable domain, in which reference TRBV30 and TRBJ1-2 provide the parts outside the CDR3, is SQTIHQWPATLVQPVGSPLSLECTVEGTSNPNLYWYRQAAGRGLQLLFYSVGIGQISSEVPQNLSASRPQDRQFILSSKKLLLSDSGFYLCAWSAGTVYGYTFGSGTRLTVV.

This chain uses TRBV28 with TRBJ1-1, with a weak D call TRBD1 (5 bases). This CDR3 comprises 14 residues. Trimming cost V 6 bases and J 4 bases, with 15 bases left between them. CDR1 and CDR2 from the germline V gene are MDHEN and SYDVKM. CDR3 sequence: CASSQGPEGTEAFF. The CDR3, as DNA: TGTGCCAGCAGCCAGGGTCCGGAGGGCACTGAAGCTTTCTTT.

The chain joins TRBV2 to TRBJ2-7; a possible D gene is TRBD1 (5 bases). The germline CDR1 and CDR2 sequences are SNHLY and FYNNEI. V was shortened by 8 bases and J by 3 bases, with 14 bases between the two germline ends. This CDR3 region has 13 residues. The CDR3 loop reads CASWGWQGYEQYF. Written as DNA, the CDR3 is TGTGCCAGCTGGGGTTGGCAGGGCTACGAGCAGTACTTC.